These 32 T cell receptor beta chains originate from one sample sequenced in a study of spatial heterogeneity in lung cancer. As for time point: sample taken at primary tumor resection. Unsorted samples of tumor, nontumor lung or frozen PBMC had their whole RNA sequenced. TCRdb reanalysed the 5' RACE reads using MiXCR and keeps one entry per CDR3 protein. In the table there are about 5,700 distinct CDR3 sequences, approximately 13% of which are singletons. Sequenced here: normal lung tissue next to the tumor, sampled at surgery. These receptors came from a male donor with early-stage non-small cell lung cancer.

This clonotype appeared many times. This chain connects TRBV2 to TRBJ2-7; D might be TRBD1 (6 bases). Germline V gives CDR1 SNHLY, CDR2 FYNNEI. The length of the CDR3 is 13 residues. Trimming cost V 6 bases and J 2 bases, with 11 bases left between them. For the CDR3, the DNA is TGTGCCAGCAGAAGACAGGTAGCCTACGAGCAGTACTTC. This translates into CASRRQVAYEQYF.

This clonotype came up many times. The chain recombines TRBV29-1 with TRBJ2-7, with D tentatively TRBD1 or TRBD2 (5 bases each). Germline V gives CDR1 SQVTM, CDR2 ANQGSEA. The CDR3 totals 13 residues. V was cut by 6 bases and J by 2 bases, with 14 bases left in between. CDR3 sequence (DNA): TGCAGCGTGCGTTTGGGGGAGACCTACGAGCAGTACTTC. It codes for CSVRLGETYEQYF.

In this sample, this clonotype turned up many times. The chain couples TRBV12-2 to TRBJ1-1. TRBV12-2 is tagged as a pseudogene. The CDR3 loop spans 17 amino acids. CDR3: CASRLPGSRDLDNEAFF. DNA of the CDR3: TGTGCAAGTCGCTTACCAGGGTCCCGGGACCTAGATAATGAAGCTTTCTTT.

The sample holds many counts of this clonotype. The genes are TRBV5-1 and TRBJ2-6; no firm D call. Germline V gives CDR1 SGHRS, CDR2 YFSETQ. CDR3 length equals 15 residues. V was shortened by 3 bases and J by 3 bases, with 10 bases between the two germline ends. CDR3 coding DNA: TGCGCCAGCAGCTCTGACGGTCTTGGGGCCAACGTCCTGACTTTC. Translated: CASSSDGLGANVLTF.

This clonotype came up once. The V call is TRBV5-6, the J call TRBJ1-4; D is undetermined. This CDR3 region has 13 residues. Trimming shortened V by 5 bases and J by 7 bases, and 12 bases separated the two germline ends. CDR1 is SGHDT, CDR2 YYEEEE, per germline. As DNA, the CDR3 is TGTGCCAGCAGATTTGCCGGTGGTGAAAAACTGTTTTTT. Translating it yields CASRFAGGEKLFF.

This clonotype qualifies as medium-sized. The CDR3 protein is CSARDPTSLDEQFF. CDR3 DNA sequence: TGCAGTGCTAGAGATCCCACTAGTTTAGATGAGCAGTTCTTC. The chain carries TRBV20-1 and TRBJ2-1; D perhaps matches TRBD2 (5 bases). This CDR3 comprises 14 residues. Germline assignment: CDR1 DFQATT and CDR2 SNEGSKA (reference sequence). V was cut by 0 bases and J by 8 bases, with 14 bases left in between.

This clonotype is categorized as medium-sized (0.01 to 0.1%). CDR3 in DNA: TGCAGTGCTAGTGGCCCCGGTGGCTTCACAGATACGCAGTATTTT. It codes for CSASGPGGFTDTQYF. This chain links TRBV20-1 with TRBJ2-3, with no clear D. The V and J ends lost 3 bases and 2 bases respectively, with 15 bases between them. Germline-derived CDR1 and CDR2 are DFQATT and SNEGSKA (reference sequence). This CDR3 comprises 15 residues.

This clonotype was detected ten times or more. The chain is built from TRBV4-1 and TRBJ2-7, with D tentatively TRBD2 (6 bases). The germline V gene encodes CDR1 MGHRA and CDR2 YSYEKL. This CDR3 region has 18 residues. Trimming shortened V by 2 bases and J by 2 bases, and 22 bases separated the two germline ends. This CDR3 is CASSQTQEGSAVAYEQYF. CDR3 coding DNA: TGCGCCAGCAGCCAAACACAGGAGGGATCAGCGGTCGCCTACGAGCAGTACTTC.

This clonotype was recorded many times. This chain uses TRBV13 with TRBJ1-4, with D perhaps TRBD1 (6 bases). This CDR3 contains 16 residues. Trimming pared 7 bases from V and 4 bases from J, leaving 19 bases between. Germline-derived CDR1 and CDR2 are PRHDT and FYEKMQ (reference sequence). The DNA for the CDR3 is TGTGCCAGCAAAAGCAACCGCCAGGGGTATAATGAAAAACTGTTTTTT. This gives the protein CASKSNRQGYNEKLFF.

This rearrangement joins TRBV20-1 to TRBJ1-1; 7 bases line up with TRBD1. The CDR3 length is 10 residues. CDR1 is DFQATT and CDR2 is SNEGSKA in the germline V gene (reference sequence). V was clipped by 6 bases and J by 8 bases; unmatched bases: 3. The DNA for the CDR3 is TGCAGTGCACGGGACAGCGAAGCTTTCTTT. Translating it yields CSARDSEAFF.

The chain is built from TRBV12-3 or TRBV12-4 and TRBJ1-5; D gene uncertain. V was trimmed by 3 bases and J by 11 bases, leaving 17 bases between them. The length of the CDR3 is 14 residues. CDR3 in amino acids: CASSLRWSGYAQHF. CDR3 DNA sequence: TGTGCCAGCAGTTTGCGGTGGTCGGGCTACGCCCAGCATTTT.

In its sample, this clonotype is medium-sized. The CDR3, as DNA: TGTGCCAGCAGTGGAGTAGCGGGAATCAATGAGCAGTTCTTC. Translating it yields CASSGVAGINEQFF. The chain has TRBV6-2 or TRBV6-3 and TRBJ2-1, with 8 bases matching TRBD2. The ends lost 5 bases at V and 6 bases at J; junction bases unmatched: 6. This CDR3 spans 14 amino acids. Per the germline V gene, CDR1 is MNHEY and CDR2 is SVGEGT.

Ten or more counts support this clonotype. The chain recombines TRBV9 with TRBJ1-5, with TRBD1 matching over 10 bases. The CDR3 consists of 14 residues. Trimming took 5 bases from V and 6 from J; bases not matched to a gene: 5. CDR1 and CDR2 (germline): SGDLS, YYNGEE. The CDR3: CASSRQGALQPQHF. The CDR3 DNA reads TGTGCCAGCAGTCGACAGGGGGCCCTTCAGCCCCAGCATTTT.

This clonotype was counted at least ten times. The rearrangement uses TRBV23-1 and TRBJ2-7; 13 nucleotides match TRBD2. TRBV23-1 is an open reading frame whose function is uncertain. CDR3 length: 17 amino acids. The V and J ends lost 6 bases and 0 bases, in that order; junction bases with no gene match: 8. As DNA, the CDR3 is TGCGCCAGCAGACCGACTAGCGGGAGGCCTAGCTCCTACGAGCAGTACTTC. Its translation is CASRPTSGRPSSYEQYF.

Within the sample, this clonotype is large. The genes are TRBV12-3 or TRBV12-4 and TRBJ2-7; D is unclear. This CDR3 spans 11 amino acids. V lost 5 bases, J lost 3 bases, and 5 bases lay in between. The CDR3 DNA is TGTGCCAGCAGTCGTGACTACGAGCAGTACTTC. Protein: CASSRDYEQYF.

In this sample, this clonotype is medium-sized (0.01 to 0.1%). The V call is TRBV6-5, the J call TRBJ1-6; 7 bases agree with TRBD1. From germline, CDR1 is MNHEY and CDR2 SVGAGI. CDR3 length: 14 residues. V lost 4 bases to trimming and J lost 9 bases; unmatched junction nucleotides: 6. This CDR3 reads CASSWGTEGSPLHF. The CDR3 coding sequence is TGTGCCAGCAGTTGGGGGACAGAGGGTTCACCCCTCCACTTT.

In its sample, this clonotype ranks as medium-sized. This rearrangement joins TRBV20-1 to TRBJ1-4, with D unclear. Germline CDR1 reads DFQATT; CDR2 reads SNEGSKA (reference sequence). V gave up 0 bases and J gave up 2 bases, with 10 bases separating them. The CDR3 is 15 residues long. CDR3 sequence: CSAREGMTTNEKLFF. The CDR3 DNA reads as TGCAGTGCTAGAGAGGGGATGACTACTAATGAAAAACTGTTTTTT.

The chain recombines TRBV7-2 with TRBJ1-1; TRBD1 agrees at 7 bases. The CDR3 sequence is 14 residues long. In germline, CDR1 is SGHTA, CDR2 FQGNSA. The J segment lost 1 base and the V segment lost 4 bases, leaving 3 bases of the junction unmatched. CDR3 loop: CASSSWTGNTEAFF. In nucleotides, the CDR3 is TGTGCCAGCAGCTCTTGGACAGGGAACACTGAAGCTTTCTTT. Together with reference TRBV7-2 and TRBJ1-1, the CDR3 gives the full variable domain: GAGVSQSPSNKVTEKGKDVELRCDPISGHTALYWYRQSLGQGLEFLIYFQGNSAPDKSGLPSDRFSAERTGGSVSTLTIQRTQQEDSAVYLCASSSWTGNTEAFFGQGTRLTVV.

The chain carries TRBV28 and TRBJ1-2, with D unresolved. This CDR3 is 14 amino acids long. Per germline, CDR1 MDHEN and CDR2 SYDVKM. Trimming shortened V by 6 bases and J by 4 bases, and 15 bases separated the two germline ends. In DNA form, the CDR3 reads TGTGCCAGCAGACCTACTCAGGCGCTCTATGGCTACACCTTC. It specifies CASRPTQALYGYTF.

This clonotype occurred many times. The chain couples TRBV30 to TRBJ1-3; tentatively, D is TRBD1 (5 bases). CDR3 length: 15 residues. Germline values: CDR1 GTSNPN, CDR2 SVGIG (reference sequence). The V end lost 0 bases, the J end lost 0 bases, and 9 bases lay between the germline ends. The CDR3 DNA sequence: TGTGCCTGGAGTGTCGACAGCTACTCTGGAAACACCATATATTTT. It yields the protein CAWSVDSYSGNTIYF.

In its sample, this clonotype was seen many times. V usage is TRBV20-1 and J usage is TRBJ1-2; D may be TRBD1 (6 bases). Germline-derived CDR1 and CDR2 are DFQATT and SNEGSKA (reference sequence). Trimming cost V 1 base and J 6 bases, with 15 bases left between them. The CDR3 runs 14 residues. CDR3: CSARALRGADGYTF. The CDR3 DNA follows: TGCAGTGCTAGAGCGCTCCGGGGGGCAGATGGCTACACCTTC.

This sequence joins TRBV7-2 and TRBJ1-1; possibly TRBD1 for D (6 bases). Germline CDR1 reads SGHTA; CDR2 reads FQGNSA. This CDR3 is 13 amino acids long. Trimming took off 3 bases at V and 9 bases at J, with 14 bases between the two ends. CDR3 nucleotide sequence: TGTGCCAGCAGCTTTGCCCCGGACAGAAAAGCTTTCTTT. Its protein is CASSFAPDRKAFF.

This clonotype was picked up many times. Germline is not matched at one junction end, which may reflect a read error. The chain links TRBV7-9 to TRBJ2-6; 8 positions agree with TRBD1. CDR1 is SEHNR, CDR2 FQNEAQ, per germline (reference sequence). The CDR3 spans 19 residues. As DNA, the CDR3 is TGTGCCAGCAACTTATCGCGGGACAGGACCCTCTCTGGGGCCAACGTCCTGACTTTC. Translating it yields CASNLSRDRTLSGANVLTF. Full variable domain (remainder filled in from reference TRBV7-9 and TRBJ2-6): DTGVSQNPRHKITKRGQNVTFRCDPISEHNRLYWYRQTLGQGPEFLTYFQNEAQLEKSRLLSDRFSAERPKGSFSTLEIQRTEQGDSAMYLCASNLSRDRTLSGANVLTFGAGSRLTVL.

The chain has TRBV3-1 and TRBJ1-5; D remains ambiguous. V was shortened by 1 base and J by 5 bases, with 12 bases between the two germline ends. Per the germline V gene, CDR1 is LGHDT and CDR2 is YNNKEL (reference sequence). The CDR3 totals 15 residues. This chain's CDR3 is CASSQGSGVDQPQHF. Here the CDR3 DNA reads TGTGCCAGCAGCCAAGGTTCCGGGGTGGATCAGCCCCAGCATTTT.

This clonotype was recorded many times. This chain uses TRBV30 with TRBJ2-1; 9 nucleotides match TRBD1. The J segment lost 6 bases and the V segment lost 2 bases, leaving 5 bases of the junction unmatched. Germline V lookup: CDR1 GTSNPN, CDR2 SVGIG (reference sequence). The length of the CDR3 is 14 residues. This CDR3 reads CAWSKDRGGNEQFF. The CDR3 DNA sequence: TGTGCCTGGAGTAAGGACAGGGGAGGCAATGAGCAGTTCTTC.

In its sample, this clonotype is medium-sized. The chain employs TRBV27 and TRBJ1-1; 7 bases fit TRBD1. The V and J ends lost 2 bases and 3 bases, in that order; junction bases with no gene match: 6. The CDR3 consists of 15 residues. CDR1 is MNHEY, CDR2 SMNVEV, per germline (reference sequence). The CDR3 protein is CASSLIHRGYTEAFF. CDR3 nucleotide sequence: TGTGCCAGCAGTTTAATTCACAGGGGATACACTGAAGCTTTCTTT.

At least ten counts were recorded for this clonotype. The chain combines TRBV12-3 or TRBV12-4 with TRBJ2-1, with 12 bases aligning to TRBD2. V lost 4 bases to trimming and J lost 4 bases; unmatched junction nucleotides: 2. This CDR3 region has 15 residues. The DNA of the CDR3 is TGTGCCAGCAGTTGGACTAGCGGGAATTACAATGAGCAGTTCTTC. Residues: CASSWTSGNYNEQFF.

In this sample, this clonotype is large (0.1 to 1%). V and J are TRBV7-9 and TRBJ2-3; 13 bases are a match to TRBD2. Looked up from germline, CDR1 is SEHNR and CDR2 is FQNEAQ (reference sequence). Trimming at V came to 4 bases and at J to 5 bases, leaving 9 bases not matched to a gene. The CDR3 extends over 17 amino acids. DNA of the CDR3: TGTGCCAGCAGCTCAGGACTAGCGGGAGTAGCTGTAGATACGCAGTATTTT. Translation gives CASSSGLAGVAVDTQYF.

This clonotype was counted only a few times. The gene calls are TRBV5-1 and TRBJ2-1; 10 bases fit TRBD2. Germline trimming cut 3 bases from V and 4 bases from J; bases unmatched to any gene: 10. The CDR3 spans 17 residues. In germline, CDR1 is SGHRS, CDR2 YFSETQ. The CDR3 DNA reads TGCGCCAGCAGCTCATCTACCACTAGCGGGATGTACAATGAGCAGTTCTTC. It translates to CASSSSTTSGMYNEQFF.

This clonotype was seen repeatedly, ten times or more. The V call is TRBV9, the J call TRBJ2-2; D not certain. The V end lost 0 bases, the J end lost 4 bases, and 10 bases lay between the germline ends. This CDR3 is built from 15 residues. The germline CDR1 and CDR2 sequences are SGDLS and YYNGEE. The CDR3 nucleotides are TGTGCCAGCAGCGTAGGACCCGTGGCCACCGGGGAGCTGTTTTTT. Encoded protein: CASSVGPVATGELFF.

This clonotype has ten or more counts. This chain joins TRBV7-2 and TRBJ1-1, with D uncertain. The length of the CDR3 is 13 residues. Deletions cut 4 bases from V and 1 base from J, with 7 bases between. Germline CDR1 reads SGHTA; CDR2 reads FQGNSA. CDR3: CASSSNPNTEAFF. DNA of the CDR3: TGTGCCAGCAGCTCCAACCCGAACACTGAAGCTTTCTTT.

This clonotype came up many times. The chain has TRBV27 and TRBJ1-1; possible D gene TRBD1, 5 bases. Germline-derived CDR1 and CDR2 are MNHEY and SMNVEV (reference sequence). The CDR3 has 15 residues. The V end lost 6 bases, the J end lost 1 base, and 15 bases lay between the germline ends. CDR3 residues: CASSSPWGPNTEAFF. Written as DNA, the CDR3 is TGTGCCAGCAGCTCTCCTTGGGGCCCGAACACTGAAGCTTTCTTT.